Detailed here is one T cell receptor beta chain. This sample was included in a study of blood T cell repertoires in COVID-19. V shed 3 bases, J shed 5 bases, and the junction held 9 bases outside the gene matches. The CDR3 sequence is 15 residues long. Looked up from germline, CDR1 is MNHNS and CDR2 is SASEGT. Profiled with immunoSEQ multiplex PCR; TCRdb holds only in-frame clones, not every one. The data hold 100,000 to 120,000 clones, with 70% to 90% observed a single time. The chain is built from TRBV6-1 and TRBJ2-5, with 7 bases identical to TRBD1. The sample comprised peripheral blood. The TCR sequence derives from a man in his forties with acute or convalescent COVID-19. This CDR3 is CASSDEDRVWETQYF. The CDR3, as DNA: TGTGCCAGCAGTGATGAAGACAGGGTATGGGAGACCCAGTACTTC.